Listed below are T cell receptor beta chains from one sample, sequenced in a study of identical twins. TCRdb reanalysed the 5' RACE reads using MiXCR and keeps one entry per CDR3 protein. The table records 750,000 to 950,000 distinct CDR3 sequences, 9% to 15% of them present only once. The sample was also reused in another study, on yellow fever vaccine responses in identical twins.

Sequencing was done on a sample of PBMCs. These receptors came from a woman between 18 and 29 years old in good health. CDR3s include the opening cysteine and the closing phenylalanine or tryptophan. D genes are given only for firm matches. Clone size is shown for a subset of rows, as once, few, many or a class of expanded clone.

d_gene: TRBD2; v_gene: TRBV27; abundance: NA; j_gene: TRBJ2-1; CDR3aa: CASSSLAGGPGNGQFF; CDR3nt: TGTGCCAGCAGTTCACTAGCGGGAGGGCCGGGGAATGGGCAGTTCTTC
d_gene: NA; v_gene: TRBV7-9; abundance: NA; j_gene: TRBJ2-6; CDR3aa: CASSLRDSGANVLTF; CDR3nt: TGTGCCAGCAGCTTACGGGACTCTGGGGCCAACGTCCTGACTTTC
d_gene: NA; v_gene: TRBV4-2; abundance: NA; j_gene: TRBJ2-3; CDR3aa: CASSPGNGGRTDTQYF; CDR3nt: TGTGCCAGCAGCCCGGGGAACGGGGGCCGCACAGATACGCAGTATTTT
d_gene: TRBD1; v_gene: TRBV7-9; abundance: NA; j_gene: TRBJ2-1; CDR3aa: CASSSLGWGTGKNEQFF; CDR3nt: TGTGCCAGCAGCTCCCTGGGTTGGGGGACAGGGAAAAATGAGCAGTTCTTC
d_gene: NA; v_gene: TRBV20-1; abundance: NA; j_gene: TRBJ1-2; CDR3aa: CSARDPYGYTF; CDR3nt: TGCAGTGCTAGAGATCCCTATGGCTACACCTTC
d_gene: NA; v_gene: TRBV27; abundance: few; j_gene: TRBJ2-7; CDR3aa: CASSPRRWPYEQYF; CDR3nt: TGTGCCAGCAGTCCGAGACGCTGGCCCTACGAGCAGTACTTC
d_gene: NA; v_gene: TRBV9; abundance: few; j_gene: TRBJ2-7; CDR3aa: CASSEGPGMYEQYF; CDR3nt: TGTGCCAGCAGCGAAGGGCCAGGGATGTACGAGCAGTACTTC
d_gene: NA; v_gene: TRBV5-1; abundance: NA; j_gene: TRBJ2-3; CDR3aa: CASSLNHRNRHPDTQYF; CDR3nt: TGCGCCAGCAGCTTAAACCACAGGAATCGACACCCTGATACGCAGTATTTT
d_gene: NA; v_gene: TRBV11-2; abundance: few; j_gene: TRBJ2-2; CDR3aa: CASSFFGGGFSRGGELFF; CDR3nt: TGTGCCAGCAGCTTCTTCGGCGGAGGTTTCTCTCGTGGAGGGGAGCTGTTTTTT
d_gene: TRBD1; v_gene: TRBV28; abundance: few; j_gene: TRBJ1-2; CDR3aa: CASSLSGTGAQGYTF; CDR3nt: TGTGCCAGCAGTCTTTCCGGGACAGGGGCTCAGGGCTACACCTTC
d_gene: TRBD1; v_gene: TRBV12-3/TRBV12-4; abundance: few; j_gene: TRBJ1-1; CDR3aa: CASSLIGGPNTEAFF; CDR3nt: TGTGCCAGCAGTTTAATAGGGGGCCCGAACACTGAAGCTTTCTTT
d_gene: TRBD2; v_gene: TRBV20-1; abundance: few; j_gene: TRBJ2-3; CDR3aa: CRVDSGGAGDTQYF; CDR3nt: TGCAGGGTAGATAGCGGGGGGGCCGGGGATACGCAGTATTTT
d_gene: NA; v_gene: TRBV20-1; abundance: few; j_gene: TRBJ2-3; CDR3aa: CSATPPTWMQYF; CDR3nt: TGCAGTGCTACACCCCCGACATGGATGCAGTATTTT
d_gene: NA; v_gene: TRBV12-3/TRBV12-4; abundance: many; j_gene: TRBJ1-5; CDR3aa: CASSLEANQPQHF; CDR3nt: TGTGCCAGCAGTTTAGAGGCCAATCAGCCCCAGCATTTT
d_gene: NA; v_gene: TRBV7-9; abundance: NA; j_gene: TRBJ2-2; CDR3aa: CAARWQTITGELFF; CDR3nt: TGTGCCGCGAGGTGGCAGACAATCACCGGGGAGCTGTTTTTT
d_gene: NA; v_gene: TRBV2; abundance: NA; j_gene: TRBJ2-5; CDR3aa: CASKGDPQETQYF; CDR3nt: TGTGCCAGCAAGGGGGACCCCCAAGAGACCCAGTACTTC
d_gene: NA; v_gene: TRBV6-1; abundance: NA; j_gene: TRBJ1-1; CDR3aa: CASDAGLGTEAFF; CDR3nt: TGTGCCAGCGACGCAGGGTTGGGCACTGAAGCTTTCTTT
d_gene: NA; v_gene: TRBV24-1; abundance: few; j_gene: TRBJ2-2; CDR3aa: CATSDSQYNTGELFF; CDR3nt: TGTGCCACCAGTGATTCCCAATACAACACCGGGGAGCTGTTTTTT
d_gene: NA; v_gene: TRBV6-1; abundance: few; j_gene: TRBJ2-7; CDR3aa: CASSPARTLEWDEQYF; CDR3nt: TGTGCCAGCAGCCCTGCCAGGACACTTGAATGGGACGAGCAGTACTTC
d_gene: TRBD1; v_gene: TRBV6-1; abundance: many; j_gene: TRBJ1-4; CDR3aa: CASSETPGQTIF; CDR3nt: TGTGCCAGCAGTGAAACCCCGGGACAGACGATTTTT
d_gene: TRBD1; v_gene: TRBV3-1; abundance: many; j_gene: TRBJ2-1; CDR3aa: CASSQDDRGSYNEQFF; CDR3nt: TGTGCCAGCAGCCAAGACGACAGGGGCTCCTACAATGAGCAGTTCTTC
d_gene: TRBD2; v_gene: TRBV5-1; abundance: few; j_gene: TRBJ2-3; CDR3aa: CASSGAVGTSGRDTQYF; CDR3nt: TGCGCCAGCAGCGGCGCGGTAGGGACTAGCGGTCGGGATACGCAGTATTTT
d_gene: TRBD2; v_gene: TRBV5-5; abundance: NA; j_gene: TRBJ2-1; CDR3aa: CASSPTSGGTIYNEQFF; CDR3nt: TGTGCCAGCAGCCCTACTAGCGGGGGGACAATTTACAATGAGCAGTTCTTC
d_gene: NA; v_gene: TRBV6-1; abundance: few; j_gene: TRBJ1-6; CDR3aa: CASTPSPLSPLHF; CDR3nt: TGTGCCAGTACCCCCTCGCCGCTTTCACCCCTCCACTTT
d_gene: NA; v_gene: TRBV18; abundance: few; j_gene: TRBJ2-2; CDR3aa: CASSELGNTGELFF; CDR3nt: TGTGCCAGCTCAGAACTCGGGAACACCGGGGAGCTGTTTTTT
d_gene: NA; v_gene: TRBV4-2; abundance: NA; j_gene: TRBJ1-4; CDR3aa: CASSPWTTNEKLFF; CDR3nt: TGTGCCAGCAGCCCATGGACAACTAATGAAAAACTGTTTTTT
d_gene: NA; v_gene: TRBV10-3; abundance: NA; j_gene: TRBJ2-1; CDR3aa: CAISELEKQFF; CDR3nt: TGTGCCATCAGTGAATTAGAAAAGCAGTTCTTC
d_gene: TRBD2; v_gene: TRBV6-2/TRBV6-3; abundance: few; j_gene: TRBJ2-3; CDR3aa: CASSYRWSLAGGQGTDTQYF; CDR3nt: TGTGCCAGCAGTTACAGGTGGAGCCTAGCGGGGGGGCAAGGCACAGATACGCAGTATTTT
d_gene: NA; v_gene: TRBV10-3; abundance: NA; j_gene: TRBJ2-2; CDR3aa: CASSVGDLNTGELFF; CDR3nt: TGTGCCTCCTCGGTGGGGGACTTGAACACCGGGGAGCTGTTTTTT
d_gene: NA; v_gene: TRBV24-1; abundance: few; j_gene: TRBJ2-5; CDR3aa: CATSDFGAPRETQYF; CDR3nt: TGTGCCACCAGTGATTTCGGGGCCCCACGAGAGACCCAGTACTTC
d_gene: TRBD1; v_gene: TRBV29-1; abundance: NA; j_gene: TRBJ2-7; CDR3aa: CSVGVQGKLYEQYF; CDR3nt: TGCAGCGTTGGAGTACAGGGGAAATTATACGAGCAGTACTTC
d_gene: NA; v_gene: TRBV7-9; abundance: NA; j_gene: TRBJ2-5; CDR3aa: CASSRLAPVRQQETQYF; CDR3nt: TGTGCCAGCAGCCGCCTAGCCCCTGTAAGGCAGCAAGAGACCCAGTACTTC